Shown below are 20 T cell receptor beta chains from a single sample sequenced in a study of blood T cell repertoires in COVID-19. The repertoire was sequenced with immunoSEQ multiplex PCR; TCRdb's copy has only in-frame clones and lacks some. Seen here are 40,000 to 45,000 clones, about nine tenths observed once, and the top ten hold 6.2%. Sample: peripheral blood. The source of these receptors is a human donor in a cohort sampled during active COVID-19.

The chain joins TRBV9 to TRBJ1-5; 8 bases line up with TRBD1. CDR1 is SGDLS, CDR2 YYNGEE, per germline. J gave up 7 bases and V 0 bases, and 6 bases lay outside the gene matches. CDR3 length: 15 residues. CDR3 in amino acids: CASSVGSGGGQPQHF. CDR3 sequence (DNA): TGTGCCAGCAGCGTAGGGTCAGGGGGCGGGCAGCCCCAGCATTTT.

This sequence joins TRBV29-1 and TRBJ1-1; a possible D gene is TRBD1 (6 bases). The CDR3 is made up of 15 amino acids. V was clipped by 4 bases and J by 1 base, with 16 bases between them. Germline V gives CDR1 SQVTM, CDR2 ANQGSEA. The CDR3 DNA sequence: TGCAGCGTTGCCTCTCCGGACAGAAAGAACACTGAAGCTTTCTTT. It codes for CSVASPDRKNTEAFF.

The rearrangement uses TRBV7-7 and TRBJ1-5; D may be TRBD1 (5 bases). V gave up 2 bases and J gave up 2 bases, with 7 bases separating them. The germline V gene has CDR1 SSHAT and CDR2 FNYEAQ (reference sequence). The CDR3 is made up of 14 amino acids. The CDR3 is CASSLQGGNQPQHF. DNA of the CDR3: TGTGCCAGCAGCTTACAGGGTGGCAATCAGCCCCAGCATTTT.

The chain uses TRBV4-1 and TRBJ2-3; tentative D call: TRBD2 (5 bases). This CDR3 region has 15 residues. The germline V and J ends were trimmed by 3 bases and 4 bases, with 14 bases remaining between them. Germline V CDR1 and CDR2: MGHRA, YSYEKL. CDR3 sequence: CASSHKDTSADTQYF. In DNA form, the CDR3 reads TGCGCCAGCAGCCATAAGGATACTAGTGCAGATACGCAGTATTTT.

CDR3 in DNA: TGTGCCAGTAGGAGCAGGGGCTACGAGCAGTACTTC. It yields the protein CASRSRGYEQYF. The gene calls are TRBV19 and TRBJ2-7; tentatively, D is TRBD1 (6 bases). The germline V and J ends were trimmed by 6 bases and 3 bases, with 9 bases remaining between them. Germline V gene sequence: CDR1 LNHDA, CDR2 SQIVND (reference sequence). This CDR3 has 12 amino acids.

V and J are TRBV2 and TRBJ2-7, with D perhaps matching TRBD2 (7 bases). CDR1 is SNHLY and CDR2 is FYNNEI in the germline V gene. The V and J ends lost 2 bases and 2 bases respectively, with 13 bases between them. This CDR3 spans 15 amino acids. CDR3 residues: CASSESRGGAYEQYF. CDR3 coding DNA: TGTGCCAGCAGTGAATCGAGGGGGGGGGCCTACGAGCAGTACTTC.

This clone occurred once. V and J are TRBV2 and TRBJ2-7, with D perhaps TRBD2 (7 bases). The germline V and J ends were trimmed by 9 bases and 4 bases, with 19 bases remaining between them. This CDR3 region has 14 residues. Per the germline V gene, CDR1 is SNHLY and CDR2 is FYNNEI. The CDR3 DNA reads TGTGCCAGGGGAGGGGGTATGGCGGGGTACGAGCAGTACTTC. Residues: CARGGGMAGYEQYF.

This clone has just one count. V gene TRBV7-2 combines with J gene TRBJ2-3, with D perhaps TRBD1 (6 bases). Germline CDR1 reads SGHTA; CDR2 reads FQGNSA. V was cut by 5 bases and J by 4 bases, with 13 bases left in between. The CDR3 has 14 amino acids. The CDR3 reads CASSPQQGSDTQYF. In DNA form, the CDR3 reads TGTGCCAGCAGCCCCCAACAGGGTTCAGATACGCAGTATTTT.

The V call is TRBV11-2, the J call TRBJ1-1; D call uncertain. From germline, CDR1 is SGHAT and CDR2 FQNNGV. The V gene lost 3 bases and the J gene lost 1 base, with 9 bases spanning the gap. This CDR3 has 14 residues. DNA of the CDR3: TGTGCCAGCAGCTTCCCCAGGCGGAACACTGAAGCTTTCTTT. It yields the protein CASSFPRRNTEAFF. The full variable domain, its missing parts supplied by reference TRBV11-2 and TRBJ1-1, is EAGVAQSPRYKIIEKRQSVAFWCNPISGHATLYWYQQILGQGPKLLIQFQNNGVVDDSQLPKDRFSAERLKGVDSTLKIQPAKLEDSAVYLCASSFPRRNTEAFFGQGTRLTVV.

The chain links TRBV9 to TRBJ1-2; TRBD1 aligns across 7 bases. CDR1 is SGDLS, CDR2 YYNGEE, per germline. There are 16 residues in the CDR3. V lost 3 bases, J lost 4 bases, and 12 bases stayed unmatched. In DNA form, the CDR3 reads TGTGCCAGCAGCGCTAACAGGGGCCGCAAGGCCTATGGCTACACCTTC. Its translation: CASSANRGRKAYGYTF.

V is TRBV30 and J is TRBJ2-7, with TRBD1 matching 9 bases. The CDR3 is made up of 13 amino acids. The germline gives CDR1 GTSNPN, CDR2 SVGIG (reference sequence). With 2 bases clipped from V and 7 bases from J, the junction kept 6 bases outside the gene matches. CDR3 protein: CAWSRGTGREQYF. As DNA, the CDR3 is TGTGCCTGGAGTAGGGGGACAGGGAGAGAGCAGTACTTC.

V is TRBV5-6 and J is TRBJ2-1; 11 bases map to TRBD2. The CDR3 totals 15 residues. The trim removed 0 bases at V and 5 bases at J, leaving 1 base unmatched. Germline lookup yields CDR1 SGHDT and CDR2 YYEEEE. CDR3 bases: TGTGCCAGCAGCTTGGGACTAGCGGGGCACAATGAGCAGTTCTTC. This sequence encodes CASSLGLAGHNEQFF. Full variable domain (outside the CDR3, taken from reference TRBV5-6 and TRBJ2-1): DAGVTQSPTHLIKTRGQQVTLRCSPKSGHDTVSWYQQALGQGPQFIFQYYEEEERQRGNFPDRFSGHQFPNYSSELNVNALLLGDSALYLCASSLGLAGHNEQFFGPGTRLTVL.

The chain employs TRBV6-1 and TRBJ1-6; 7 nucleotides agree with TRBD1. In germline, CDR1 is MNHNS, CDR2 SASEGT. The CDR3 sequence is 14 residues long. J was trimmed by 10 bases and V by 1 base; bases with no gene match: 4. The CDR3 bases are TGTGCCAGCAGTGAAGGACAGGGATACTCACCCCTCCACTTT. Translation gives CASSEGQGYSPLHF.

The DNA for the CDR3 is TGTGCCAGCAGTCGGAGCCGAAATTCACCCCTCCACTTT. It encodes CASSRSRNSPLHF. The chain joins TRBV2 to TRBJ1-6; D gene uncertain. CDR3 length: 13 amino acids. Germline assignment: CDR1 SNHLY and CDR2 FYNNEI. With 5 bases removed from V and 7 bases from J, the gap between germline ends came to 9 bases.

The rearrangement joins TRBV24-1 to TRBJ2-3, with D tentatively TRBD1 (6 bases). The CDR3 has 14 residues. V lost 3 bases and J 3 bases, leaving 9 bases between the germline ends. Germline loops: CDR1 KGHDR, CDR2 SFDVKD. The CDR3 is CATSDTGQTDTQYF. The CDR3 coding sequence is TGTGCCACCAGTGATACAGGACAGACAGATACGCAGTATTTT.

The genes are TRBV15 and TRBJ2-1; TRBD2 agrees at 7 bases. This CDR3 contains 15 residues. The V and J ends lost 5 bases and 5 bases, in that order; junction bases with no gene match: 9. Germline V lookup: CDR1 LNHNV, CDR2 YYDKDF (reference sequence). CDR3 amino acids: CATSSLAGANNEQFF. The CDR3, as DNA: TGTGCCACCAGCTCCCTCGCGGGAGCCAACAATGAGCAGTTCTTC. The whole variable domain, filled in from reference TRBV15 and TRBJ2-1, reads DAMVIQNPRYQVTQFGKPVTLSCSQTLNHNVMYWYQQKSSQAPKLLFHYYDKDFNNEADTPDNFQSRRPNTSFCFLDIRSPGLGDTAMYLCATSSLAGANNEQFFGPGTRLTVL.

This clone was observed a few times. The genes are TRBV5-4 and TRBJ1-6; tentative D call: TRBD1 (6 bases). The CDR3 has 17 residues. Trimming stripped 2 bases from V and 0 bases from J, with 12 bases between. From germline, CDR1 is SGHNT and CDR2 YYREEE (reference sequence). The CDR3 coding sequence is TGTGCCAGCAGCTTTCAGCAGGGGCGCTCCTATAATTCACCCCTCCACTTT. It specifies CASSFQQGRSYNSPLHF.

J is TRBJ2-1 and V is TRBV4-1; D not certain. Trimming shortened V by 1 base and J by 2 bases, and 18 bases separated the two germline ends. Germline assignment: CDR1 MGHRA and CDR2 YSYEKL. The CDR3 is 18 amino acids. CDR3 in amino acids: CASSQGVLRRSTYNEQFF. CDR3 nucleotides: TGCGCCAGCAGCCAAGGAGTCCTGCGGAGAAGCACCTACAATGAGCAGTTCTTC.

The chain combines TRBV12-3 or TRBV12-4 with TRBJ2-7; 9 nucleotides line up with TRBD1. The length of the CDR3 is 13 residues. The V segment lost 6 bases and the J segment 7 bases; nucleotides outside the gene matches: 7. The CDR3 nucleotides read TGTGCCAGCAGCCACGACAGGGGGATTGAGCAGTACTTC. This codes for CASSHDRGIEQYF.

This sequence joins TRBV12-3 or TRBV12-4 and TRBJ2-7, with D possibly TRBD1 on 8 matching bases. The V and J ends lost 5 bases and 4 bases respectively, with 12 bases between them. CDR3 length equals 13 residues. The CDR3 reads CASSGQGGYEQYF. In DNA form, the CDR3 reads TGTGCCAGCAGTGGACAGGGAGGGTACGAGCAGTACTTC.